This TCR beta chain was documented in a study of early T cells in non-severe SARS-CoV-2 infection. Study-level information: Unpaired chains resulted from sequencing bulk RNA of unsorted whole blood. The study, taken as a whole, reports: Database matching using VDJdb favored anti-spike CD8 responses, with private and CD4 specificities left missing.

On this clonotype itself: Its cognate antigen is unknown.

In the library, individual cDNA molecules carried attached unique molecular identifiers. Each CDR3 protein gets one entry after TCRdb re-called the 5' RACE reads with MiXCR. The sample lists about 89,000 distinct CDR3 sequences; 16% were seen once. The sequence came from an adult who was a healthcare worker with PCR-confirmed SARS-CoV-2 infection or an uninfected control (not recorded which). The sequencing used whole blood, collected at baseline.

The chain's CDR3 is CASNRLYNEQFF. For the CDR3, the DNA is TGTGCCAGCAACCGACTTTACAATGAGCAGTTCTTC. The chain couples TRBV28 to TRBJ2-1; D remains ambiguous. V lost 7 bases, J lost 4 bases, and 8 bases lay in between. CDR1 is MDHEN and CDR2 is SYDVKM in the germline V gene. CDR3 length equals 12 residues.